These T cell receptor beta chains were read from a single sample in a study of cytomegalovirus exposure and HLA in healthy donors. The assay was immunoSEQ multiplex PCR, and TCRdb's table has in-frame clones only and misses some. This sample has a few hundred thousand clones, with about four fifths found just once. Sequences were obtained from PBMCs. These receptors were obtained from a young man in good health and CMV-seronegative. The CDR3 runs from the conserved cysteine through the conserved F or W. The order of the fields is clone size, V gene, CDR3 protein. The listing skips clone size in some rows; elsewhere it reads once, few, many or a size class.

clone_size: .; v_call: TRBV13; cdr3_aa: CASSSTENSPLHF
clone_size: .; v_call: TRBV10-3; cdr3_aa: CAISDPGTSGPVYEQYF
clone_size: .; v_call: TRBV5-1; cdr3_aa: CASSVAGAQTSETQYF
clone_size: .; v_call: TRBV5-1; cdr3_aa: CASSSGGTLDEQFF
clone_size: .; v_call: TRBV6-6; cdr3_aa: CASGRGGGNTEAFF
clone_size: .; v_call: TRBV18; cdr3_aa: CASSPPRGKPLYGYTF
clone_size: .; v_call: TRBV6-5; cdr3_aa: CASSYGWQGSHEQYF
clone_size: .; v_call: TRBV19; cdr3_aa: CASQNTGKAEAFF
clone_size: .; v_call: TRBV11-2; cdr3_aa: CASSFVAGTSELGDTQYF
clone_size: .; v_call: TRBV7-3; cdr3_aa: CASSLYQPQHF
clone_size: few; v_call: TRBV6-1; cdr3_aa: CASSDPTGVDTIYF
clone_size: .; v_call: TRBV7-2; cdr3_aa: CASSSQRGRFEKLFF